What follows are 20 T cell receptor beta chains derived from one specimen sequenced in a study of OX40 agonist ivuxolimab in advanced cancers. The method was the immunoSEQ multiplex PCR assay. TCRdb retrieved this table from immuneACCESS and kept in-frame rearrangements only. Not all clones are present; in checked studies, unresolved V genes account for under half, and no reason is known for the remainder. For this sample there are about 15,000 clones; 90% appear just once. The ten most abundant clones make up 29% of the sample. The sample consisted of CD4+ or CD8+ T cells sorted from blood, taken in a trial of the OX40 agonist ivuxolimab. All receptors come from an adult with an advanced solid tumor such as melanoma, head and neck, liver or kidney cancer.

The chain joins TRBV19 to TRBJ2-1, with 7 bases identical to TRBD2. V shed 11 bases, J shed 6 bases, and the junction held 10 bases outside the gene matches. The CDR3 loop spans 13 amino acids. The germline CDR1 and CDR2 sequences are LNHDA and SQIVND (reference sequence). DNA for the CDR3: TGTGCCCCGTCGGGGGAGGGCTTCAATGAGCAGTTCTTC. Amino acids: CAPSGEGFNEQFF. Based on the CDR3 plus reference TRBV19 and TRBJ2-1, the full variable domain is DGGITQSPKYLFRKEGQNVTLSCEQNLNHDAMYWYRQDPGQGLRLIYYSQIVNDFQKGDIAEGYSVSREKKESFPLTVTSAQKNPTAFYLCAPSGEGFNEQFFGPGTRLTVL.

The rearrangement uses TRBV19 and TRBJ2-7; a weak D match, TRBD2 (5 bases). CDR3 length: 14 amino acids. Germline values: CDR1 LNHDA, CDR2 SQIVND (reference sequence). The V end lost 7 bases, the J end lost 0 bases, and 13 bases lay between the germline ends. In DNA form, the CDR3 reads TGTGCCAGTACCCAGACGGGAAGCTCCTACGAGCAGTACTTC. Its protein is CASTQTGSSYEQYF. The full variable domain, its missing parts supplied by reference TRBV19 and TRBJ2-7, is DGGITQSPKYLFRKEGQNVTLSCEQNLNHDAMYWYRQDPGQGLRLIYYSQIVNDFQKGDIAEGYSVSREKKESFPLTVTSAQKNPTAFYLCASTQTGSSYEQYFGPGTRLTVT.

The chain joins TRBV11-3 to TRBJ2-7; 8 positions agree with TRBD1. The junction had 9 bases not matched to a gene; V was cut back by 6 bases and J by 2 bases. CDR3 length: 15 amino acids. Germline lookup yields CDR1 SGHNT and CDR2 YENEEA. In DNA form, the CDR3 reads TGTGCCAGCAGAGCACCCGGACAGGGCACCTACGAGCAGTACTTC. This translates into CASRAPGQGTYEQYF.

V usage is TRBV7-8 and J usage is TRBJ1-2; D is undetermined. Germline V gene data show CDR1 as SGHVS and CDR2 as FQNEAQ. The CDR3 consists of 13 residues. With 4 bases removed from V and 6 bases from J, the gap between germline ends came to 12 bases. The CDR3 bases are TGTGCCAGCAGCTCCGACCTGCCGGATGGCTACACCTTC. Protein product: CASSSDLPDGYTF. The full variable domain, in which reference TRBV7-8 and TRBJ1-2 provide the parts outside the CDR3, is GAGVSQSPRYKVAKRGQDVALRCDPISGHVSLFWYQQALGQGPEFLTYFQNEAQLDKSGLPSDRFFAERPEGSVSTLKIQRTQQEDSAVYLCASSSDLPDGYTFGSGTRLTVV.

V and J are TRBV5-3 and TRBJ1-1; TRBD1 matches at 7 bases. TRBV5-3 is placed among ORFs of uncertain function. The CDR3 is made up of 15 amino acids. The J segment lost 1 base and the V segment lost 8 bases, leaving 11 bases of the junction unmatched. CDR3 residues: CASSGDRVPNTEAFF. The CDR3, as DNA: TGTGCCAGCAGCGGCGACAGGGTGCCGAACACTGAAGCTTTCTTT.

V is TRBV11-2 and J is TRBJ1-2, with 8 positions matching TRBD1. The CDR3 loop spans 15 amino acids. The V and J ends lost 5 bases and 1 base, in that order; junction bases with no gene match: 6. From germline, CDR1 is SGHAT and CDR2 FQNNGV. DNA for the CDR3: TGTGCCAGCAGCCCCCTGGACAGGGTTAACTATGGCTACACCTTC. It codes for CASSPLDRVNYGYTF.

The V and J genes are TRBV5-4 and TRBJ2-5; 9 bases are shared with TRBD2. The CDR3 extends over 15 amino acids. J lost 2 bases, V lost 1 base, and 3 bases had no gene match. Per the germline V gene, CDR1 is SGHNT and CDR2 is YYREEE (reference sequence). This CDR3 is CASSLPGLAQETQYF. In nucleotides, the CDR3 is TGTGCCAGCAGCTTGCCGGGACTAGCTCAAGAGACCCAGTACTTC.

This clone was seen a single time. CDR3 sequence (DNA): TGTGCCAGCAGCCCGGGACAGGGATACGAGCAGTACTTC. As protein: CASSPGQGYEQYF. The genes are TRBV7-8 and TRBJ2-7, with 9 bases that match TRBD1. From germline, CDR1 is SGHVS and CDR2 FQNEAQ. This CDR3 region has 13 residues. Trimming at V came to 5 bases and at J to 4 bases, leaving 3 bases not matched to a gene.

The gene calls are TRBV7-2 and TRBJ2-7, with D unclear. The CDR3 loop spans 14 amino acids. Germline values: CDR1 SGHTA, CDR2 FQGNSA. Trimming removed 2 bases from V and 2 bases from J, with 10 bases in between. The chain's CDR3 is CASSLSPTAYEQYF. The CDR3, as DNA: TGTGCCAGCAGCTTATCTCCGACGGCCTACGAGCAGTACTTC. Drawing the rest from reference TRBV7-2 and TRBJ2-7, the complete variable domain is GAGVSQSPSNKVTEKGKDVELRCDPISGHTALYWYRQSLGQGLEFLIYFQGNSAPDKSGLPSDRFSAERTGGSVSTLTIQRTQQEDSAVYLCASSLSPTAYEQYFGPGTRLTVT.

The chain carries TRBV9 and TRBJ2-5, with a weak D call TRBD2 (5 bases). This CDR3 is built from 14 residues. Trimming pared 0 bases from V and 5 bases from J, leaving 11 bases between. CDR1 SGDLS and CDR2 YYNGEE come from the germline V gene. Here the CDR3 reads CASSVGLSVETQYF. The CDR3 DNA sequence: TGTGCCAGCAGCGTAGGTCTTAGCGTGGAGACCCAGTACTTC.

The V gene is TRBV27, the J gene TRBJ2-7; unclear D gene. The V and J ends lost 4 bases and 3 bases respectively, with 10 bases between them. Germline loops: CDR1 MNHEY, CDR2 SMNVEV (reference sequence). The CDR3 has 13 residues. The CDR3 region is CASSYSDGYEQYF. Here the CDR3 DNA reads TGTGCCAGCAGTTACTCGGACGGCTACGAGCAGTACTTC.

The chain recombines TRBV28 with TRBJ1-1; D possibly corresponds to TRBD1 (5 bases). CDR3 length equals 13 residues. CDR1 is MDHEN, CDR2 SYDVKM, per germline. Between the trimmed V and J ends, which lost 5 bases and 4 bases, there was a span of 11 bases. CDR3 DNA sequence: TGTGCCAGCAGTCTGGGGGACCGCACTGAAGCTTTCTTT. Translation: CASSLGDRTEAFF.

This chain uses TRBV9 with TRBJ2-5, with TRBD2 as a possible D gene (6 bases). Trimming took off 0 bases at V and 5 bases at J, with 11 bases between the two ends. This CDR3 comprises 14 residues. The germline V gene encodes CDR1 SGDLS and CDR2 YYNGEE. The CDR3 reads CASSVEGAGETQYF. The CDR3 region has the DNA TGTGCCAGCAGCGTAGAAGGGGCGGGGGAGACCCAGTACTTC.

In its sample, this clone was seen once. V is TRBV6-4 and J is TRBJ1-1; TRBD1 matches 8 bases. The CDR3 covers 15 residues. The V gene's germline CDR1 is MRHNA and CDR2 SNTAGT. The V and J ends lost 5 bases and 2 bases, in that order; junction bases with no gene match: 7. The CDR3 bases are TGTGCCAGCAGTTCAAGTGCAGGGGGCAACACTGAAGCTTTCTTT. The encoded protein is CASSSSAGGNTEAFF.

The gene calls are TRBV4-1 and TRBJ2-3; 11 nucleotides line up with TRBD2. The CDR3 covers 19 residues. CDR1 and CDR2 from the germline V gene are MGHRA and YSYEKL. The junction had 14 bases not matched to a gene; V was cut back by 3 bases and J by 3 bases. This CDR3 reads CASSHSRGTSGRRTDTQYF. CDR3 in DNA: TGCGCCAGCAGCCATTCTCGCGGGACTAGCGGCCGAAGGACAGATACGCAGTATTTT.

This clone was seen a handful of times. The V gene is TRBV7-9, the J gene TRBJ2-1; 7 nucleotides agree with TRBD2. There are 16 residues in the CDR3. The V gene's germline CDR1 is SEHNR and CDR2 FQNEAQ (reference sequence). Trimming cost V 3 bases and J 8 bases; bases outside gene matches: 13. This chain's CDR3 is CASSLITGGLDYEQFF. CDR3 DNA: TGTGCCAGCAGCTTGATAACGGGAGGATTAGACTATGAGCAGTTCTTC.

The rearrangement joins TRBV19 to TRBJ1-1; D might be TRBD1 (6 bases). The CDR3 length is 12 residues. CDR1 is LNHDA, CDR2 SQIVND, per germline (reference sequence). The V end lost 9 bases, the J end lost 2 bases, and 10 bases lay between the germline ends. The CDR3 loop is CASGRGNTEAFF. The CDR3 DNA follows: TGTGCCAGCGGCAGGGGTAACACTGAAGCTTTCTTT.

J is TRBJ2-5 and V is TRBV21-1; the D call in the table, TRBD2, was not verified against the DNA. TRBV21-1 is noted as a pseudogene. This CDR3 is 17 amino acids long. As DNA, the CDR3 is TGTGCCAGCAGCAAATCGGAGGACTCAAATTCTCAAGAGACCCAGTACTTC. It translates to CASSKSEDSNSQETQYF.

A note on this clone: An end of the junction does not agree with germline; a read error may underlie this. The V call is TRBV4-1, the J call TRBJ2-1; no firm D call. The V gene's germline CDR1 is MGHRA and CDR2 YSYEKL. The CDR3 runs 13 residues. The CDR3 DNA sequence: TGCGCCAGCAGCCAAGATTTCCACAATGAGCAGCTCTTC. Translating gives CASSQDFHNEQLF.

The genes are TRBV7-8 and TRBJ2-7; D unclear. Trimming left V 1 base short and J 4 bases short, with 17 bases between. CDR1 is SGHVS and CDR2 is FQNEAQ in the germline V gene. The CDR3 runs to 16 residues. CDR3 in DNA: TGTGCCAGCAGCTTAGTCCTTCGTAGAGACGGTTACGAGCAGTACTTC. Its protein is CASSLVLRRDGYEQYF. Based on the CDR3 plus reference TRBV7-8 and TRBJ2-7, the full variable domain is GAGVSQSPRYKVAKRGQDVALRCDPISGHVSLFWYQQALGQGPEFLTYFQNEAQLDKSGLPSDRFFAERPEGSVSTLKIQRTQQEDSAVYLCASSLVLRRDGYEQYFGPGTRLTVT.